These 25 T cell receptor beta chains came from one sample sequenced in a study of shared clonotypes between healthy human individuals (dated by TCRdb to 2018 to 2020). Library preparation used the immunoSEQ multiplex PCR assay. Not all clones reach the TCRdb copy of this immuneACCESS table, which keeps in-frame sequences only. Checked studies attribute under half of the gap to unresolved V genes and leave the rest unexplained. This sample lists over a million clones; around 82% were detected once. The ten largest account for 0.55% to 0.7% of the sample. The sequenced material came from memory CD4+ T cells from PBMCs. Interpreted using the paper, the cell subset or site label stands for: CD45RA-negative fraction. These receptor sequences come from a man younger than 35 in good health. Some clones in this sample may be carry-over from other donors' samples.

The chain employs TRBV15 and TRBJ1-5; D is undetermined. V lost 0 bases, J lost 5 bases, and 14 bases lay in between. CDR3 size: 16 residues. Germline CDR1 LNHNV, CDR2 YYDKDF (reference sequence). This chain's CDR3 is CATSRDVAPADQPQHF. For the CDR3, the DNA is TGTGCCACCAGCAGAGATGTGGCCCCGGCGGATCAGCCCCAGCATTTT.

The chain employs TRBV10-3 and TRBJ2-5; 10 bases line up with TRBD1. J lost 5 bases, V lost 11 bases, and 8 bases had no gene match. This CDR3 has 13 residues. Germline lookup yields CDR1 ENHRY and CDR2 SYGVKD. The CDR3 here is CAAGTGEAETQYF. As DNA, the CDR3 is TGTGCCGCCGGGACAGGGGAGGCGGAGACCCAGTACTTC.

This clone was detected a few times. The chain employs TRBV9 and TRBJ2-5, with D hard to call. The CDR3 has 13 residues. From germline, CDR1 is SGDLS and CDR2 YYNGEE. Deletions cut 0 bases from V and 4 bases from J, with 7 bases between. The CDR3 region has the DNA TGTGCCAGCAGCGTAGCCCAGAGAGAGACCCAGTACTTC. Amino acids: CASSVAQRETQYF.

A single count supports this clone. This chain connects TRBV5-5 to TRBJ1-1; a possible D gene is TRBD1 (6 bases). This CDR3 has 15 residues. Germline CDR1 SGHKS, CDR2 YYEKEE (reference sequence). V lost 4 bases, J lost 0 bases, and 13 bases lay in between. CDR3 DNA sequence: TGTGCCAGCAGCCCGATGACAGGTATGAACACTGAAGCTTTCTTT. It yields the protein CASSPMTGMNTEAFF.

This chain connects TRBV5-1 to TRBJ1-2; 8 bases agree with TRBD1. The CDR3 consists of 14 residues. Germline V gives CDR1 SGHRS, CDR2 YFSETQ. J was trimmed by 6 bases and V by 0 bases; bases with no gene match: 4. The CDR3 DNA reads TGCGCCAGCAGCTTGGGGGCGACAGGGGATGGCTACACCTTC. Translation gives CASSLGATGDGYTF. Using reference TRBV5-1 and TRBJ1-2 for the parts outside the CDR3, the full variable domain is KAGVTQTPRYLIKTRGQQVTLSCSPISGHRSVSWYQQTPGQGLQFLFEYFSETQRNKGNFPGRFSGRQFSNSRSEMNVSTLELGDSALYLCASSLGATGDGYTFGSGTRLTVV.

The chain carries TRBV5-4 and TRBJ2-5; D gene unclear. V lost 0 bases, J lost 2 bases, and 5 bases lay in between. The CDR3 totals 13 residues. CDR1 is SGHNT, CDR2 YYREEE, per germline (reference sequence). This CDR3 is CASSLEQQETQYF. The CDR3 nucleotides read TGTGCCAGCAGCTTGGAACAGCAAGAGACCCAGTACTTC.

At least ten counts were recorded for this clone. Other nucleotide sequences from this sample produce the same CDR3. This chain connects TRBV7-3 to TRBJ1-1; 10 nucleotides agree with TRBD1. The germline V gene has CDR1 SGHTA and CDR2 FQGTGA. The trim removed 6 bases at V and 5 bases at J, leaving 9 bases unmatched. The CDR3 is 15 residues long. The CDR3 loop reads CASSPYPGQGTEAFF. The CDR3 bases are TGTGCCAGCAGTCCCTATCCGGGACAGGGGACTGAAGCTTTCTTT.

This chain joins TRBV7-2 and TRBJ1-1; D call uncertain. From germline, CDR1 is SGHTA and CDR2 FQGNSA. Trimming removed 1 base at V and 1 base at J, with 4 bases between. This CDR3 is built from 13 residues. This CDR3 is CASSLDSNTEAFF. For the CDR3, the DNA is TGTGCCAGCAGCTTAGACTCGAACACTGAAGCTTTCTTT.

This rearrangement joins TRBV7-9 to TRBJ2-1, with D maybe TRBD1 (6 bases). V dropped 1 base and J dropped 5 bases, with 15 bases sitting between them. Germline CDR1 SEHNR, CDR2 FQNEAQ (reference sequence). The CDR3 has 16 amino acids. CDR3 bases: TGTGCCAGCAGCTTAGAACAGGGACGGACAGACAATGAGCAGTTCTTC. Translation: CASSLEQGRTDNEQFF.

This chain joins TRBV11-2 and TRBJ2-1; 8 nucleotides line up with TRBD2. CDR3 length: 14 amino acids. CDR1 and CDR2 (germline): SGHAT, FQNNGV. The V segment lost 3 bases and the J segment 11 bases; nucleotides outside the gene matches: 9. The CDR3 protein is CASSLGGGPTQQFF. The CDR3 bases are TGTGCCAGCAGCTTGGGCGGGGGGCCGACCCAGCAGTTCTTC.

This chain links TRBV2 with TRBJ2-7; D possibly matches TRBD1 or TRBD2 (5 bases each). V lost 6 bases and J 6 bases, leaving 18 bases between the germline ends. This CDR3 comprises 14 residues. CDR1 and CDR2 (germline): SNHLY, FYNNEI. The CDR3 nucleotides read TGTGCCAGCAGGGTTCTGCTAGGGGAGTCCGAGCAGTACTTC. Protein product: CASRVLLGESEQYF.

Worth noting for this clone: A much bigger clone sits one base away, suggesting this may be a read error. This sample also contains other DNA sequences that code for the same CDR3. The chain carries TRBV4-2 and TRBJ2-5; the D gene is possibly TRBD2 (6 bases). The CDR3 loop spans 16 amino acids. Trimming shortened V by 1 base and J by 5 bases, and 17 bases separated the two germline ends. In germline, CDR1 is LGHNA, CDR2 YNFKEQ. The CDR3 protein is CASSQGREAGGETQYF. The CDR3 nucleotides read TGTGCCAGCAGCCAAGGTCGAGAAGCAGGAGGGGAGACCCAGTACTTC.

V gene TRBV6-5 combines with J gene TRBJ1-2, with 7 nucleotides matching TRBD1. Germline-derived CDR1 and CDR2 are MNHEY and SVGAGI. The V gene end was trimmed by 6 bases and the J gene end by 8 bases; junction bases not matched to a gene: 9. CDR3 length: 13 amino acids. CDR3 residues: CASSRRQGGGYTF. The CDR3 DNA reads TGTGCCAGCAGCCGACGACAGGGTGGAGGCTACACCTTC.

This clone was picked up a small number of times. The chain carries TRBV15 and TRBJ1-2; D may be TRBD1 (5 bases). The CDR3 spans 14 residues. Trimming took off 1 base at V and 6 bases at J, with 12 bases between the two ends. In germline, CDR1 is LNHNV, CDR2 YYDKDF (reference sequence). The CDR3 reads CATSRGLGGDGYTF. The CDR3 DNA sequence: TGTGCCACCAGCAGAGGGTTGGGAGGGGATGGCTACACCTTC.

This clone was seen a single time. The rearrangement uses TRBV2 and TRBJ2-1; no reliable D call. CDR1 is SNHLY, CDR2 FYNNEI, per germline. The CDR3 extends over 14 amino acids. Trimming shortened V by 4 bases and J by 5 bases, and 12 bases separated the two germline ends. CDR3 DNA sequence: TGTGCCAGCAGTGTATTAATGGGTAACAATGAGCAGTTCTTC. This encodes CASSVLMGNNEQFF.

On this clone: The same CDR3 can be traced to other DNA sequences in this sample. The chain combines TRBV5-1 with TRBJ2-7, with unresolved D. CDR1 is SGHRS and CDR2 is YFSETQ in the germline V gene. CDR3 size: 15 residues. V was pared by 4 bases and J by 0 bases, with 14 bases between. For the CDR3, the DNA is TGCGCCAGCAGCCCGGGCGGCGGAAGCTCCTACGAGCAGTACTTC. Protein sequence: CASSPGGGSSYEQYF.

The chain employs TRBV7-9 and TRBJ1-1, with 7 bases aligning to TRBD1. Germline V gives CDR1 SEHNR, CDR2 FQNEAQ (reference sequence). Losses at the gene ends were 6 bases for V and 1 base for J; bases not matched to a gene: 8. The CDR3 length is 15 residues. The CDR3, as DNA: TGTGCCAGCAGTCTAAACAGGGGATGGAACACTGAAGCTTTCTTT. It specifies CASSLNRGWNTEAFF. The variable domain in full, completed from reference TRBV7-9 and TRBJ1-1, reads DTGVSQNPRHKITKRGQNVTFRCDPISEHNRLYWYRQTLGQGPEFLTYFQNEAQLEKSRLLSDRFSAERPKGSFSTLEIQRTEQGDSAMYLCASSLNRGWNTEAFFGQGTRLTVV.

This clone was found a few times. The same CDR3 also results from other DNA sequences found in this sample. This chain links TRBV29-1 with TRBJ1-2; TRBD1 might be the D (5 bases). Germline V gene sequence: CDR1 SQVTM, CDR2 ANQGSEA. The CDR3 extends over 14 amino acids. V lost 1 base to trimming and J lost 0 bases, with 9 bases between them. This chain's CDR3 is CSVEGRGTNYGYTF. DNA for the CDR3: TGCAGCGTTGAAGGACGGGGCACTAACTATGGCTACACCTTC.

This chain joins TRBV11-1 and TRBJ2-2, with 9 positions matching TRBD1. Germline V gene data show CDR1 as SGHAT and CDR2 as FQDESV (reference sequence). Trimming took 5 bases from V and 7 from J; bases not matched to a gene: 8. This CDR3 spans 15 amino acids. CDR3: CASSKRTGADGELFF. The CDR3 region has the DNA TGTGCCAGCAGCAAACGGACAGGGGCGGACGGGGAGCTGTTTTTT.

This clone was observed at least ten times. Within the sample, other DNA sequences also encode this same CDR3. The genes are TRBV28 and TRBJ2-5, with D possibly matching TRBD2 (6 bases). CDR1 is MDHEN, CDR2 SYDVKM, per germline. The CDR3 runs to 16 residues. V shed 2 bases and J shed 5 bases, with 18 bases lying between them. CDR3: CASSLKRRVFGETQYF. The DNA of the CDR3 is TGTGCCAGCAGTTTAAAGCGGAGGGTGTTCGGGGAGACCCAGTACTTC.

The chain couples TRBV5-1 to TRBJ2-3; D is uncertain. CDR3 length: 15 amino acids. Germline V CDR1 and CDR2: SGHRS, YFSETQ. The V end was cut by 3 bases, the J end by 7 bases, with 18 bases between. The CDR3 here is CASSSGRRDDNTQYF. The CDR3 DNA is TGCGCCAGCAGCTCGGGCCGACGCGACGACAATACGCAGTATTTT.

The V gene is TRBV28, the J gene TRBJ2-7; possible D gene TRBD1, 6 bases. With 6 bases removed from V and 2 bases from J, the gap between germline ends came to 14 bases. There are 14 residues in the CDR3. Germline lookup yields CDR1 MDHEN and CDR2 SYDVKM. CDR3 nucleotides: TGTGCCAGCAGCTCGAACAGGGTCCCCTACGAGCAGTACTTC. This sequence encodes CASSSNRVPYEQYF.

The V and J genes are TRBV2 and TRBJ2-7; D is ambiguous. This CDR3 spans 14 amino acids. Trimming took 5 bases from V and 5 from J, leaving 16 bases between them. Germline-derived CDR1 and CDR2 are SNHLY and FYNNEI. CDR3 DNA: TGTGCCAGCAGTCTACAAGGCAATGTCAACGAGCAGTACTTC. Protein product: CASSLQGNVNEQYF. Supplemented by reference TRBV2 and TRBJ2-7, the full variable domain reads EPEVTQTPSHQVTQMGQEVILRCVPISNHLYFYWYRQILGQKVEFLVSFYNNEISEKSEIFDDQFSVERPDGSNFTLKIRSTKLEDSAMYFCASSLQGNVNEQYFGPGTRLTVT.

This clone was seen a handful of times. V gene TRBV27 combines with J gene TRBJ1-1, with TRBD1 identical over 8 bases. The germline CDR1 and CDR2 sequences are MNHEY and SMNVEV (reference sequence). The CDR3 runs 15 residues. Germline trimming cut 4 bases from V and 5 bases from J; bases unmatched to any gene: 9. In DNA, the CDR3 is TGTGCCAGCAGTTCGCGGGCCAGGGGGCTTACTGAAGCTTTCTTT. Its translation is CASSSRARGLTEAFF.

The chain carries TRBV4-3 and TRBJ2-7; 7 nucleotides agree with TRBD1. J lost 2 bases, V lost 1 base, and 8 bases had no gene match. Germline CDR1 is LGHNA and CDR2 is YSLEER. There are 16 residues in the CDR3. CDR3 loop: CASSQGVGQSAYEQYF. The CDR3 DNA reads as TGCGCCAGCAGCCAAGGAGTGGGACAGTCAGCCTACGAGCAGTACTTC.